This is a list of T cell receptor beta chains from one sample in a study of beta chain features in type 1 diabetes. The table came from immunoSEQ multiplex PCR; TCRdb's copy has only in-frame clones and leaves some out. The data show 95,000 to 150,000 clones, about a sixth seen once. Sequencing used central memory CD4+ T cells from blood. All receptors derive from a man aged 30 to 39 with type 1 diabetes. The CDR3 runs from the conserved cysteine through the conserved F or W. A D gene is named only where the DNA matches it firmly. Size tells how often a clone was seen (once, few, many) or the class of an expanded clone, and some rows leave it out.

many,TRBV5-4,TRBD1,15,TRBJ2-5,TGTGCCAGCACGATACGGACAGGGCTTCAAGAGACCCAGTACTTC,CASTIRTGLQETQYF
.,TRBV9,.,13,TRBJ1-2,TGTGCCAGCAGCGGCCGCGGGACGGAAAACTACACCTTC,CASSGRGTENYTF
few,TRBV7-2,.,15,TRBJ1-2,TGTGCCAGCAGCTTCGCAGCGGGGCCTCATTATGGCTACACCTTC,CASSFAAGPHYGYTF
few,TRBV4-3,TRBD1,15,TRBJ2-1,TGCGCCAGCAGCACAACAGGGGGCGCCTACAATGAGCAGTTCTTC,CASSTTGGAYNEQFF
.,TRBV7-3,TRBD2,14,TRBJ2-3,TGTGCCAGCAGCTTACTAGCGGGGGCAGATACGCAGTATTTT,CASSLLAGADTQYF
.,TRBV7-3,TRBD1,16,TRBJ2-2,TGTGCCAGCAGCCTGGCTACAGGGGCGAACACCGGGGAGCTGTTTTTT,CASSLATGANTGELFF
many,TRBV15,.,15,TRBJ1-5,TGTGCCACCAGCAGAAGGACAGATAGCAATCAGCCCCAGCATTTT,CATSRRTDSNQPQHF
.,TRBV25-1,.,12,TRBJ1-5,TGTGCCGTCTCGGGGCTTCATCAGCCCCAGCATTTT,CAVSGLHQPQHF
few,TRBV29-1,.,11,TRBJ2-7,TGCAGCGTTGGCAGGGAATACGAGCAGTACTTC,CSVGREYEQYF
few,TRBV6-5,.,15,TRBJ2-2,TGTGCCAGCAGGAGGCAAATCCCGAACACCGGGGAGCTGTTTTTT,CASRRQIPNTGELFF
few,TRBV27,.,12,TRBJ1-6,TGTGCCAGCAGTGGCACGCAGGGTCCCCTCCACTTT,CASSGTQGPLHF
medium-sized,TRBV10-3,.,12,TRBJ1-4,TGTGCCATCAGTGAGATGGCTGAAAAACTGTTTTTT,CAISEMAEKLFF
few,TRBV6-5,.,15,TRBJ1-4,TGTGCCAGCAGTTACTCGAGGAGCATTGATGAAAAACTGTTTTTT,CASSYSRSIDEKLFF
.,TRBV5-1,.,13,TRBJ1-6,TGCGCCAGCAGCTTTGGGGGAAATTCACCCCTCCACTTT,CASSFGGNSPLHF
few,TRBV5-1,TRBD1,14,TRBJ2-7,TGCGCCAGCCCTGTACAAGGACAGGACTACGAGCAGTACTTC,CASPVQGQDYEQYF
few,TRBV29-1,TRBD1,16,TRBJ2-3,TGCAGCGCCGCCCCCGAGGGACAGATGAGCACAGATACGCAGTATTTT,CSAAPEGQMSTDTQYF
many,TRBV7-2,.,16,TRBJ1-5,TGTGCCAGCAGCCCTCCGTTCGACGGGAGCAATCAGCCCCAGCATTTT,CASSPPFDGSNQPQHF
.,TRBV6-5,.,14,TRBJ1-2,TGTGCCAGCAGTTACTCTTGGACACACTATGGCTACACCTTC,CASSYSWTHYGYTF
.,TRBV29-1,.,14,TRBJ1-2,TGCAGCGTTGAAGGTCGCGGTTCTAACTATGGCTACACCTTC,CSVEGRGSNYGYTF
.,TRBV2,TRBD1,14,TRBJ1-2,TGTGCCAGCAGCGGGGACAGGGGTTGGGATGGCTACACCTTC,CASSGDRGWDGYTF
many,TRBV7-8,.,14,TRBJ1-1,TGTGCCAGCAGCCTCGGCGTACCCCAAACTGAAGCTTTCTTT,CASSLGVPQTEAFF
.,TRBV7-6,TRBD2,16,TRBJ2-3,TGTGCCAGCAGCCTCCTAGCGGGCGAGGGCACAGATACGCAGTATTTT,CASSLLAGEGTDTQYF
.,TRBV7-2,.,14,TRBJ2-3,TGTGCCAGCAGCCCTGACCCAGTCACAGATACGCAGTATTTT,CASSPDPVTDTQYF
.,TRBV14,.,14,TRBJ2-3,TGTGCCAGCAGCCAAGCTGGCGGTGCGGGGACGCAGTATTTT,CASSQAGGAGTQYF
.,TRBV4-3,TRBD1,16,TRBJ1-2,TGCGCCAGCAGCCAAGACCCGGGACAGGGGGACTATGGCTACACCTTC,CASSQDPGQGDYGYTF
.,TRBV9,.,14,TRBJ2-7,TGTGCCAGCAGCGTAGGGTACGACCCCTACGAGCAGTACTTC,CASSVGYDPYEQYF
few,TRBV4-3,.,15,TRBJ2-7,TGCGCCAGCAGCCAAGGCACCTCCCCTTCCTACGAGCAGTACTTC,CASSQGTSPSYEQYF
.,TRBV20-1,.,11,TRBJ2-5,TGCAGTGCTAGAACGGGGGAGACCCAGTACTTC,CSARTGETQYF
.,TRBV19,.,16,TRBJ2-4,TGTGCCAGTAGTCCAGGGACGAAGGTAGCCAAAAACATTCAGTACTTC,CASSPGTKVAKNIQYF
.,TRBV5-7,TRBD1,15,TRBJ2-1,TGTGCCAGCAGCACCCAGGACAGGACCTACAATGAGCAGTTCTTC,CASSTQDRTYNEQFF
few,TRBV7-8,TRBD1,13,TRBJ2-7,TGTGCCAGCGGTTTGGACAGGGCCTACGAGCAGTACTTC,CASGLDRAYEQYF
.,TRBV6-5,.,14,TRBJ2-5,TGTGCCAGCAGTGAAACGGGACTGCAAGAGACCCAGTACTTC,CASSETGLQETQYF
many,TRBV7-8,TRBD2,16,TRBJ2-1,TGTGCCAGCAGCTCTCGACGGGACTATCCCTACAATGAGCAGTTCTTC,CASSSRRDYPYNEQFF
few,TRBV18,.,15,TRBJ1-1,TGTGCCAGCCACCTTGGCAGGCCGGTATGGACTGAAGCTTTCTTT,CASHLGRPVWTEAFF
.,TRBV5-1,.,14,TRBJ1-2,TGCGCCAGCAGCGTCGACAAAGCTAACTATGGCTACACCTTC,CASSVDKANYGYTF
few,TRBV28,TRBD2,15,TRBJ2-3,TGTGCCAGCAGTTTAGCGGGGGGGCCGGCAGATACGCAGTATTTT,CASSLAGGPADTQYF
few,TRBV29-1,.,17,TRBJ2-2,TGCAGCGTTTTTAGACAGACGGGAACAGATAACACCGGGGAGCTGTTTTTT,CSVFRQTGTDNTGELFF
.,TRBV30,.,11,TRBJ2-7,TGTGCCTGGTCCAGCTCCTACGAGCAGTACTTC,CAWSSSYEQYF
once,TRBV4-2,.,15,TRBJ1-5,TGTGCCAGCAGCCAGGCCGACAAAGACAATCAGCCCCAGCATTTT,CASSQADKDNQPQHF
.,TRBV19,TRBD1,15,TRBJ2-5,TGTGCCAGTAGTATACTACCAGGGGGAACAGAGACCCAGTACTTC,CASSILPGGTETQYF
many,TRBV9,.,14,TRBJ2-7,TGTGCCAGCAGCCCCCGGACAGACCTCGGTGAGCAGTACTTC,CASSPRTDLGEQYF
few,TRBV18,TRBD1,19,TRBJ1-2,TGTGCCAGCTCACCCCCTATGGGGACAGGGGCAAGAGGAGCGAGTGGCTACACCTTC,CASSPPMGTGARGASGYTF
.,TRBV29-1,TRBD1,12,TRBJ1-5,TGCAGCGTAGGGGACAGTGGTCAGCCCCAGCATTTT,CSVGDSGQPQHF
.,TRBV4-3,.,15,TRBJ2-1,TGCGCCAGCAGCCTCTCGGGGGTGTCCTACAATGAGCAGTTCTTC,CASSLSGVSYNEQFF
few,TRBV20-1,.,11,TRBJ2-3,TGCAGTACGACTATCACAGATACGCAGTATTTT,CSTTITDTQYF
many,TRBV28,.,17,TRBJ2-1,TGTGCCAGCAGTTTACCTCGAAGGGGGTCTAGAGGCAATGAGCAGTTCTTC,CASSLPRRGSRGNEQFF
few,TRBV5-1,.,13,TRBJ2-3,TGCGCCAGCAGCTCAGACTGGGGTGATACGCAGTATTTT,CASSSDWGDTQYF
.,TRBV6-5,.,14,TRBJ2-2,TGTGCCAGCAGTTACTCCCTTTGGGGCGGGGAGCTGTTTTTT,CASSYSLWGGELFF
few,TRBV13,.,13,TRBJ2-7,TGTGCCAGCAGCCTCGACAGAGCCTACGAGCAGTACTTC,CASSLDRAYEQYF